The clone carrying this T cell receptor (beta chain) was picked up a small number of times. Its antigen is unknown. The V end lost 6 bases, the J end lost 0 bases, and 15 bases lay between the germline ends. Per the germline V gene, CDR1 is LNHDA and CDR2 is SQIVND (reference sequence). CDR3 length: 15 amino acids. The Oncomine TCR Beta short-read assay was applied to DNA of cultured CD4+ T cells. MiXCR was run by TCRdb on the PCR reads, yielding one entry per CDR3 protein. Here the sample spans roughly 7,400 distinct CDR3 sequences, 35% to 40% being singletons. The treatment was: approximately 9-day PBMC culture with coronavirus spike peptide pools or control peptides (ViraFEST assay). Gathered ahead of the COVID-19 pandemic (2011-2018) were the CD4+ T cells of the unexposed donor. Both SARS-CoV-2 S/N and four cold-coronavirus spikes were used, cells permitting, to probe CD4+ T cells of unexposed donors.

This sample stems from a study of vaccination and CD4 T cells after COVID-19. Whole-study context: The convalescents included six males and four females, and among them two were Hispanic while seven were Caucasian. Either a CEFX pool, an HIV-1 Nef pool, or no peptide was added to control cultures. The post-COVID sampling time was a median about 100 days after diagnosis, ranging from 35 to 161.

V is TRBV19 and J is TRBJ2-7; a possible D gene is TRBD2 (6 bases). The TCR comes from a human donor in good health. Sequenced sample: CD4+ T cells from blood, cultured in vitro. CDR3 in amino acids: CASRPSVISSYEQYF. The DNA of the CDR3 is TGTGCCAGTAGACCTAGCGTAATCAGCTCCTACGAGCAGTACTTC.